This paragraph reports one T cell receptor beta chain. The antigen is unknown. Germline lookup yields CDR1 SGHTA and CDR2 FQGNSA. The V and J ends lost 2 bases and 5 bases, in that order; junction bases with no gene match: 0. CDR3 length: 13 amino acids. This sample was taken from a study of cytomegalovirus exposure and HLA in healthy donors. Study results and limitations: Being productive about 87% or about 30% of the time was typical of most TCR beta V segments in an earlier analysis. It was reportedly the case that the classifier diagnosed cytomegalovirus status with high specificity and sensitivity. Trimming of TCR beta V- and J-genes showed a link, identified in a later analysis, to a missense DCLRE1C variant.

The PCR ran on 60 Vbeta and 13 Jbeta primers. Sequenced by immunoSEQ multiplex PCR; TCRdb stores in-frame clones only, minus some. The sample lists around 95,000 clones; 65% to 90% were seen once. The sample consisted of PBMCs. This receptor was identified in a man aged 25 to 45 in good health and CMV-seropositive. The rearrangement uses TRBV7-2 and TRBJ2-7; TRBD2 agrees at 10 bases. The CDR3 nucleotides are TGTGCCAGCAGCTTAACTAGCGGGAACGAGCAGTACTTC. This codes for CASSLTSGNEQYF.